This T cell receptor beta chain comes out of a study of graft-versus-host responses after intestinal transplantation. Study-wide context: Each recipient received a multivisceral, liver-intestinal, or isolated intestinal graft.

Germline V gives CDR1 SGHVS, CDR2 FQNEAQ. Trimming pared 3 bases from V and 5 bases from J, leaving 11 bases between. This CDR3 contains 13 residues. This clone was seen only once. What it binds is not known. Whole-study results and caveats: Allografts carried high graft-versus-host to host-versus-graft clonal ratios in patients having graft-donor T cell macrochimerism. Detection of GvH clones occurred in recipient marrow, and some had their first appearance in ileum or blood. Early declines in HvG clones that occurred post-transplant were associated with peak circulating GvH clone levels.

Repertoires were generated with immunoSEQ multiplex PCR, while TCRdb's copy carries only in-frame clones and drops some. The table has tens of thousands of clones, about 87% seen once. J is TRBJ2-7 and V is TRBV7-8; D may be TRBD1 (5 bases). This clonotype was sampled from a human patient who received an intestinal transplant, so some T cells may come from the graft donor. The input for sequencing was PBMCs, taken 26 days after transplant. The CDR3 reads CASSFQGSHEQYF. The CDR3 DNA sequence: TGTGCCAGCAGCTTCCAGGGAAGCCACGAGCAGTACTTC.